This TCR beta chain came from a study of blood T cells in healthy people across ages. Findings and caveats of the study: Long-lived donors exceeded aged donors in naive CD4+ cells and diversity. Older age went with lower TCR beta diversity per million T cells, in a roughly linear way.

Trimming took 4 bases from V and 0 from J, leaving 17 bases between them. There are 16 residues in the CDR3. The germline CDR1 and CDR2 sequences are SGHRS and YFSETQ. A few counts support this clonotype. No antigen is known for it. Then a second PCR, running roughly 7 to 11 cycles, was carried out with a sample-barcoded 5' primer and a J-beta primer mix. Sequencing recovered at least 3 million CDR3-containing paired-end reads from each sample. MiXCR, applied by TCRdb to the 5' RACE reads, yields one record per CDR3 protein. Among 650,000 to 800,000 distinct CDR3 sequences, 44% were seen once, and the ten largest hold under 20%.

This sequence originates from a man between 60 and 70 years old in good health. The chain is built from TRBV5-1 and TRBJ2-7, with a weak D call TRBD2 (6 bases). Sample: blood. The CDR3 sequence: CASSPRVAGSSYEQYF. The CDR3 region has the DNA TGCGCCAGCAGCCCTAGGGTCGCCGGGAGCTCCTACGAGCAGTACTTC.